This T cell receptor (beta chain) stems from a study of blood T cell repertoires in COVID-19. Only in-frame clones appear in the TCRdb table, and some are missing; sequencing was by immunoSEQ multiplex PCR. The sample lists 110,000 or so clones; roughly 85% were seen once. The sequence was collected from a human donor in a cohort sampled during active COVID-19. Specimen: peripheral blood.

Written as DNA, the CDR3 is TGTGCCAGCAGTGACCAGGGGGCCACCGGGGAGCTGTTTTTT. Residues: CASSDQGATGELFF. The rearrangement links TRBV28 to TRBJ2-2; TRBD1 matches 8 bases. The CDR3 contains 14 residues. With 5 bases clipped from V and 4 bases from J, the junction kept 3 bases outside the gene matches. Looked up from germline, CDR1 is MDHEN and CDR2 is SYDVKM.